Below are 7 T cell receptor beta chains sequenced from a single sample in a study of T cell repertoires in cytomegalovirus infection (dated by TCRdb to about 2019). The sample was run on an Illumina HiSeq 1500. The raw public reads went through TCRdb reprocessing: fastp at Q25, MiXCR clone calling, in-frame beta chains kept. Merged by CDR3 protein, the rows form single entries marked with the most common genes and DNA. This sample lists a few hundred thousand distinct CDR3 sequences; about 15% were detected once. The leading ten clones occupy more than 45% of the sample. Material: CD8+ T cells from PBMCs. The receptors derive from a human donor in good health (CMV status not recorded). Some clones in this sample may be carry-over from other donors' samples.

This clonotype showed up many times. This chain joins TRBV14 and TRBJ2-7, with D possibly matching TRBD2 (5 bases). V was clipped by 0 bases and J by 6 bases, with 18 bases between them. Germline CDR1 and CDR2: SGHDN and FVKESK. CDR3 length: 16 residues. CDR3 nucleotides: TGTGCCAGCAGCCAAGACCTGGGGAGTGGTGGGCGCGAGCAGTACTTC. Translating gives CASSQDLGSGGREQYF.

The chain couples TRBV28 to TRBJ2-3; the match to TRBD2 covers 9 bases. The V gene end was trimmed by 6 bases and the J gene end by 2 bases; junction bases not matched to a gene: 9. The CDR3 runs to 16 residues. In germline, CDR1 is MDHEN, CDR2 SYDVKM. CDR3 in DNA: TGTGCCAGCAGAATAAAGACTAGCGGCAACACAGATACGCAGTATTTT. Translated: CASRIKTSGNTDTQYF.

The J gene is TRBJ2-1, the V gene TRBV6-1; D is perhaps TRBD1 (5 bases). This CDR3 is built from 15 residues. Per the germline V gene, CDR1 is MNHNS and CDR2 is SASEGT. The germline V and J ends were trimmed by 4 bases and 9 bases, with 19 bases remaining between them. CDR3 coding DNA: TGTGCCAGCAGTGTCGACAGTGGGGATGTCGGTGAGCAGTTCTTC. Its translation is CASSVDSGDVGEQFF.

This clonotype was observed at least ten times. This sequence joins TRBV10-3 and TRBJ2-1; the D gene is possibly TRBD1 (5 bases). The CDR3 sequence is 15 residues long. The germline gives CDR1 ENHRY, CDR2 SYGVKD. V was cut by 9 bases and J by 2 bases, with 17 bases left in between. CDR3 in DNA: TGTGCCATTTCACCTGCAGGGCTGGCCTACAATGAGCAGTTCTTC. Translating it yields CAISPAGLAYNEQFF.

This clonotype appeared many times. This CDR3 is CASRFRDRGSTDTQYF. The CDR3 DNA sequence: TGTGCCAGCAGGTTCCGGGACAGAGGTAGCACAGATACGCAGTATTTT. J is TRBJ2-3 and V is TRBV7-2; TRBD1 agrees at 7 bases. CDR3 size: 16 residues. Germline values: CDR1 SGHTA, CDR2 FQGNSA. Trimming at V came to 6 bases and at J to 0 bases, leaving 9 bases not matched to a gene.

This clonotype was observed a handful of times. The chain carries TRBV5-6 and TRBJ1-2, with no clear D. CDR1 and CDR2 (germline): SGHDT, YYEEEE. V lost 3 bases and J 3 bases, leaving 15 bases between the germline ends. CDR3 size: 15 residues. DNA for the CDR3: TGTGCCAGCAGCTCCGAGGATGACGTGGACTATGGCTACACCTTC. The encoded protein is CASSSEDDVDYGYTF.

This clonotype was seen only a few times. This rearrangement joins TRBV11-2 to TRBJ2-3; D remains unclear. The V and J ends lost 0 bases and 6 bases respectively, with 19 bases between them. The CDR3 covers 17 residues. Germline-derived CDR1 and CDR2 are SGHAT and FQNNGV. CDR3 nucleotide sequence: TGTGCCAGCAGCTTAGATCTAGTAACGAACCCCCCCGATACGCAGTATTTT. Translating it yields CASSLDLVTNPPDTQYF.